Described below is a single T cell receptor beta chain sequence and its context. The data stem from a study of radiation and T cells in renal cell carcinoma. Time point given: baseline pretreatment blood. Treatment noted: 15 Gy SBRT to primary tumor, nephrectomy 4 weeks later. Sequenced by immunoSEQ multiplex PCR; TCRdb stores in-frame clones only, minus some. The sample has 150,000 or so clones, about 87% seen once. The CDR3 loop spans 14 amino acids. CDR1 is SNHLY, CDR2 FYNNEI, per germline. Germline trimming cut 6 bases from V and 4 bases from J; bases unmatched to any gene: 9. V is TRBV2 and J is TRBJ2-7; TRBD1 matches at 7 bases. The starting material was blood, obtained from a patient whose treatment included radiotherapy and nephrectomy. This TCR came from a woman in her 70s with renal cell carcinoma. The CDR3, as DNA: TGTGCCAGCAGCGGGACAGCGATATCGTACGAGCAGTACTTC. The encoded protein is CASSGTAISYEQYF.